The 7 T cell receptor beta chains reported below all come from one sample, sequenced in a study of cytomegalovirus exposure and HLA in healthy donors. The PCR was carried out with 60 Vbeta primers and 13 Jbeta primers. Clones were sequenced by immunoSEQ multiplex PCR, and TCRdb holds only the in-frame ones, with some missing. The table records about 200,000 clones, 79% of them present only once. The sequencing sample was made of PBMCs. The receptors here all came from a woman aged 45-60 years in good health and CMV-seronegative.

The rearrangement links TRBV9 to TRBJ1-2; D not certain. CDR3 length: 15 residues. Germline V gene data show CDR1 as SGDLS and CDR2 as YYNGEE. Trimming removed 3 bases from V and 1 base from J, with 13 bases in between. Here the CDR3 reads CASSAAGQVNYGYTF. CDR3 DNA sequence: TGTGCCAGCAGCGCCGCTGGGCAAGTTAACTATGGCTACACCTTC.

This sequence joins TRBV5-1 and TRBJ1-5, with TRBD1 as a possible D gene (5 bases). The CDR3 has 13 residues. Trimming cost V 3 bases and J 4 bases, with 8 bases left between them. The germline V gene has CDR1 SGHRS and CDR2 YFSETQ. In nucleotides, the CDR3 is TGCGCCAGCAGCTGGGACTTAAATCAGCCCCAGCATTTT. Encoded protein: CASSWDLNQPQHF.

The gene calls are TRBV18 and TRBJ2-3, with 7 bases identical to TRBD1. In germline, CDR1 is KGHSH, CDR2 LQKENI. The CDR3 extends over 14 amino acids. J was trimmed by 4 bases and V by 6 bases; bases with no gene match: 7. CDR3 bases: TGTGCCAGCTCGCAAGACAGGGTCCCAGATACGCAGTATTTT. It yields the protein CASSQDRVPDTQYF.

This chain uses TRBV5-1 with TRBJ2-6; D not certain. The V end lost 6 bases, the J end lost 1 base, and 11 bases lay between the germline ends. The germline V gene encodes CDR1 SGHRS and CDR2 YFSETQ. The CDR3 is 15 amino acids. The CDR3 region has the DNA TGCGCCAGCACCCCCTTCCAGTCTGGGGCCAACGTCCTGACTTTC. This encodes CASTPFQSGANVLTF.

The CDR3 DNA reads TGTGCCAGCAGCTTAGGACAGGGTGATATGTCCCTCGAGCAGTACTTC. It yields the protein CASSLGQGDMSLEQYF. The chain employs TRBV5-4 and TRBJ2-7; 8 bases are a match to TRBD1. Germline V gene lookup returns CDR1 SGHNT and CDR2 YYREEE (reference sequence). Trimming removed 2 bases from V and 6 bases from J; junction bases left unmatched: 13. The CDR3 length is 16 residues.

This clone was detected once. The genes are TRBV4-3 and TRBJ2-4, with D maybe TRBD2 (6 bases). CDR3 length: 16 residues. The ends were cut back, 1 base at V and 6 bases at J, with 16 bases in the middle. CDR1 LGHNA and CDR2 YSLEER come from the germline V gene. CDR3 coding DNA: TGCGCCAGCAGCCAAGGGGGGAGGCCGGGGGTAAACATTCAGTACTTC. This codes for CASSQGGRPGVNIQYF.

The CDR3 spells CASSPLSGGQETQYF. CDR3 bases: TGTGCCAGCTCACCACTGAGCGGGGGACAAGAGACCCAGTACTTC. V gene TRBV18 combines with J gene TRBJ2-5; TRBD2 matches 8 bases. Trimming removed 1 base from V and 2 bases from J; junction bases left unmatched: 3. From germline, CDR1 is KGHSH and CDR2 LQKENI. The CDR3 covers 15 residues.